This T cell receptor (beta chain) was identified in a study of cytomegalovirus exposure and HLA in healthy donors (dated by TCRdb to the late 2010s). In the study overall: An earlier analysis of several hundred of the donors reported roughly 270 Gb of sequence data and some 100 million unique TCR beta sequences from about 179 million T cells. The later analysis used no new phenotypic data to find candidate immune exposures, relying instead on TCR beta sequences and their occurrence across donors. On average, roughly 240,000 unique TCR beta nucleotide sequences were sequenced per donor among 398 genotyped donors of the cohort, with about 19% of those sequences being non-productive. An early release that covered about 600 HLA-typed donors contained around 300 gigabases of sequencing data and 70 million to 100 million unique TCR sequences. A few DR-DQ haplotypes were treated as single units for association and clustering because of strong linkage in the cohort. Of the 300 to 500 genotyped donors, approximately 80% were placed in the genetic ancestry cluster associated with self-reported Caucasian donors. A later analysis re-examined previously published TCR beta repertoires from more than 650 donors and added high-resolution HLA genotyping to investigate patterns of TCR occurrence. HLA typing covered class I and class II loci at four-digit resolution. To decide whether each TCR beta V gene segment behaved as functional or pseudogenic, an earlier analysis of fewer than 750 of the donors relied on high-throughput TCR beta sequencing. The number of typed donors differed by locus: roughly 629-630 for A, B, C, DRB1 and DQB1; 500 to 550 for DQA1; some 590 for DPA1; and roughly 450 for DPB1. Using immunosequencing, the study profiled T cell repertoires from 500 to 800 subjects and related those repertoires to cytomegalovirus serostatus. In a later genetic analysis, genome-wide SNP genotypes for about 65% of the 666 donors were used, and that subset was treated as a discovery cohort. All discovery cohort repertoires had been generated on a single sequencing platform. To predict cytomegalovirus infection status, the study combined high-throughput TCR immunosequencing, statistical association of individual TCRs with disease status, and machine learning. Donor age, sex, ethnicity and CMV serostatus were compiled alongside the repertoire data. The study aimed to test whether cataloging public T cell receptors could reveal signatures of past pathogen exposure. Besides the first cohort of around 670 subjects, a separate validation cohort made up of 95 to 150 different subjects was used. Study-wide findings and limitations: HLA typing was unavailable for some donors at each locus, so association tests used only the typed subset. Correlated functional status among segregating V segments might be attributable to linkage disequilibrium, but an unknown experimental factor could not be ruled out. A cluster of highly shared sequence variants was judged likely to represent a technical artifact of the sequencing pipeline. Broadly in line with IMGT annotations, most TCR beta V segments showed up in productive rearrangements about 90% or about 30% of the time in an earlier analysis of several hundred of the donors. In this cohort, only TCR beta chains were sequenced, and detectable features were limited by the absence of alpha or paired-chain data. In a later analysis, several top co-occurrence clusters were reported to appear linked to parvovirus B19, influenza, CMV and Epstein-Barr virus. An association between a missense DCLRE1C variant and V-gene and J-gene trimming of TCR beta chains was found in a later genetic analysis and replicated in an independent cohort. At a false discovery rate of 0.05, a later analysis linked under 20,000 TCR beta sequences to specific HLA alleles. A later analysis found that HLA-associated TCR beta chains were more clonally expanded and had lower generation probabilities than equally common non-associated chains. Because counts were too low, some 17 rarely observed V segments, including chromosome 9 orphons, were left out of the earlier analysis of several hundred of the donors. When HLA alleles, especially DR and DQ, strongly co-occurred, TCR associations were difficult to assign to individual alleles. Most TCR sequences were seen in very few donors, while some public TCRs were found in many individuals. The study listed 150 to 200 TCR beta chains as associated with cytomegalovirus. In vitro tests confirmed that three of the cytomegalovirus-associated TCR beta chains recognize cytomegalovirus antigens. The classifier was reported to diagnose cytomegalovirus status with high specificity and sensitivity in both the original cohort and the validation cohort. CMV serostatus was the only immune exposure information available for the cohort. Roughly uniform sequencing depth across donors was assumed in presence/absence analyses, although this assumption may not hold. It was suggested by the authors that the approach could potentially be generalized to other disease states and immunological phenotypes. A further reported finding was that TCR beta sequences accurately predicted the HLA-A and HLA-B alleles for most subjects in the first cohort. In a later analysis, TCR association rates were found to vary across HLA loci, with the most associated TCRs seen for DRB1 alleles and the fewest for HLA-C alleles. Most CMV-associated TCR beta chains appeared to be HLA-restricted in a later analysis, and the HLA associations seemed to be driven largely by CMV exposure. In a later genetic analysis, fewer N-insertions in productive TCRs were reported among donors in an Asian-associated ancestry cluster than the 666-donor mean.

Note on this clone: No antigen is known for it. No base qualities exist here, and no much larger clone lies one base off it.

The cohort consisted of some 670 healthy bone marrow donors. Cohort members were all nominally healthy when sampled, although unrecorded immune exposures were likely present. The donor tested CMV seropositive, placing the donor among the 310 or so seropositive members of the cohort. Every donor gave a peripheral blood sample, and the peripheral blood mononuclear cells from that sample were used for TCR beta sequencing. Genomic DNA extraction from the blood cell samples was performed with the Qiagen DNeasy Blood Extraction Kit. The receptor library was made with the immunoSEQ multiplex PCR assay. For the multiplex PCR, a mixture combining 60 forward primers for TCR Vbeta segments and 13 reverse primers for TCR Jbeta segments was used. The CDR3 region of rearranged TCR beta genes was amplified from genomic DNA with a multiplex PCR assay. On the Illumina HiSeq System, the amplified TCR beta libraries were sequenced as 87-base-pair reads. The study's own analysis went as follows. A later analysis counted 65 million to 90 million unique TCR beta chains across the 666 repertoires, and 9.5 million to 11 million of these chains were shared by at least two donors. To remove PCR and sequencing errors, raw reads were error-corrected and collapsed into unique sequences using a nearest-neighbor algorithm that merged closely related sequences. CDR3 sequences were aligned to IMGT reference sequences to assign V, D and J gene segments. Each retained sequence needed at least a six-nucleotide match to both a V gene segment and a J gene segment. Rearrangements were called productive when the CDR3 lacked stop codons and stayed in frame with V and J; all others were non-productive. CDR3 was defined according to IMGT convention as the region running from the second conserved V-encoded cysteine to the conserved J-encoded phenylalanine. The earlier analysis of fewer than 700 of the donors excluded sequences that lacked an unambiguous match to a single V gene segment. In an earlier analysis of about 590 of the donors, a V segment was called functional when productive rearrangements were above 56.7%, and segregating when the standard deviation between donors exceeded 5%. A statistical classification framework was developed to diagnose cytomegalovirus status using the catalog of TCR beta chain sequences. A later analysis assigned V and J genes by comparing TCR nucleotide sequences with IMGT/GENE-DB human TR gene sequences. A later analysis assigned CDR3 sequences and most-parsimonious VDJ recombination scenarios with the TCRdist pipeline. A later analysis defined each TCR beta chain by its CDR3 amino acid sequence plus V-gene family, and excluded reads lacking a unique V-gene family. As a way to deal with suspected cross-contamination and a sequencing artifact, a later analysis dropped more than 500 nucleotide sequences that were highly shared and had low generation probability. In a later analysis, a clonal expansion index for each public chain was calculated from normalized within-repertoire ranks of inferred template counts. Generation probabilities in a later analysis came from a VDJ recombination model fitted to out-of-frame rearrangements, and those results were checked against IGoR. A later analysis scored TCR-TCR, TCR-HLA and TCR-CMV co-occurrence with hypergeometric tests, applying a repertoire-size bias correction to TCR pairs. To estimate false discovery rates, a later analysis permuted the HLA or CMV assignments 20 times. In a later analysis, co-occurring TCRs were grouped with DBSCAN, and TCRdist sequence similarity was added when clustering was performed within HLA-allele-positive subsets. Repertoires with fewer than 30,000 or more than 120,000 public chains were left out of co-occurrence clustering, as were four to six repertoires with anomalous nucleotide sharing. TCRdb provides this immuneACCESS table in a form limited to in-frame rearrangements. Some clones are lacking; in checked studies, under half of them reflect an unresolved V gene, and why the rest are absent is not known. The V and J calls and clone size come from that table; D and trimming were worked out from the DNA. Across this sample there are over 100,000 clones, with around 77% seen only once. In total, the top ten clones hold around 9.9% of the sample.

The sample taken for sequencing was PBMCs. This receptor was identified in a man aged 40-49 years in good health and CMV-seropositive.

At the DNA level, the sequence is TGTGCCAGCAGCCGTACACGGGATGAGCAGTTCTTC. It codes for CASSRTRDEQFF. The sequence is built from TRBV7-9 and TRBJ2-1, with the identity of the D gene unclear. Reading the germline V gene (reference sequence) gives CDR1 SEHNR and CDR2 FQNEAQ. The CDR3 covers 12 residues, taking in both the cysteine and the phenylalanine. Of the read, only the CDR3 DNA is kept; its 36 bases are in frame from base 1. V is cut by 5 bases and J by 8 bases, and the space between the germline ends is 10 bases.